Sequencing of this T cell receptor beta chain was carried out in a study of naive and memory T cell subsets. Both TRBC1 and TRBC2 were covered by a beta constant-region primer of two equimolar oligonucleotides. Four rounds of PCR amplified the ligated cDNA using nested alpha and beta constant-region primers plus SP2. The cDNA 3' end received a ligated single-stranded oligonucleotide carrying the SP2 primer and a 12-nucleotide UMI. TCRdb re-derived calls from the UMI-ligation and nested PCR reads in MiXCR, one entry per CDR3 protein. The sample yields some 110,000 distinct CDR3 sequences, approximately 37% seen once. CMV status came from CD4+ T cell IFNgamma after overnight CMV lysate stimulation of fresh PBMCs. The CDR3 loop spans 15 amino acids. The germline V gene encodes CDR1 DFQATT and CDR2 SNEGSKA (reference sequence). The V gene end was trimmed by 3 bases and the J gene end by 2 bases; junction bases not matched to a gene: 5.

This clonotype originated in a human donor in good health. This chain connects TRBV20-1 to TRBJ2-2; 8 bases are a match to TRBD1. Sequenced: central memory CD4+ T cells from blood. The CDR3 region is CSASRQGANTGELFF. CDR3 coding DNA: TGCAGTGCTAGCCGCCAGGGGGCTAACACCGGGGAGCTGTTTTTT.